Below, 18 T cell receptor beta chains from the same sample are listed, as sequenced in a study of shared clonotypes between healthy human individuals. Data came from immunoSEQ multiplex PCR; TCRdb stores just in-frame clones and leaves some out. Here the sample spans 730,000 or so clones, around 72% being singletons. Sequences were obtained from memory CD4+ T cells sorted from blood. Subset noted: CD45RA-negative fraction. These receptors came from a woman aged 25-40 years in good health.

This clone has just one count. The rearrangement uses TRBV5-1 and TRBJ2-7, with a possible D match to TRBD2 (6 bases). V lost 4 bases and J lost 0, with 17 bases in between. The V gene's germline CDR1 is SGHRS and CDR2 YFSETQ. The CDR3 loop spans 16 amino acids. Written as DNA, the CDR3 is TGCGCCAGCAGCCTTGAAACCGGGACTTTCTCCTACGAGCAGTACTTC. It encodes CASSLETGTFSYEQYF.

This clone was recorded at least ten times. This sequence joins TRBV30 and TRBJ1-1; no clear D gene. The CDR3 spans 13 residues. V was clipped by 0 bases and J by 5 bases, with 10 bases between them. The V gene's germline CDR1 is GTSNPN and CDR2 SVGIG (reference sequence). CDR3 coding DNA: TGTGCCTGGAGTGTTATGCGGGAGACTGAAGCTTTCTTT. Residues: CAWSVMRETEAFF.

The chain carries TRBV6-1 and TRBJ2-7; 7 bases agree with TRBD2. Germline V gene sequence: CDR1 MNHNS, CDR2 SASEGT. The CDR3 spans 13 residues. Germline trimming cut 6 bases from V and 4 bases from J; bases unmatched to any gene: 6. CDR3 region: CASRSGGSYEQYF. CDR3 DNA sequence: TGTGCCAGCAGGTCGGGCGGGAGTTACGAGCAGTACTTC.

This chain joins TRBV7-2 and TRBJ1-6, with 8 bases lining up with TRBD1. CDR3 length: 14 residues. V lost 4 bases to trimming and J lost 8 bases; unmatched junction nucleotides: 4. Germline lookup yields CDR1 SGHTA and CDR2 FQGNSA. CDR3: CASSSGGGYSPLHF. The CDR3 nucleotides are TGTGCCAGCAGCTCAGGGGGCGGGTATTCACCCCTCCACTTT. The full variable domain, completed using reference TRBV7-2 and TRBJ1-6, is GAGVSQSPSNKVTEKGKDVELRCDPISGHTALYWYRQSLGQGLEFLIYFQGNSAPDKSGLPSDRFSAERTGGSVSTLTIQRTQQEDSAVYLCASSSGGGYSPLHFGNGTRLTVT.

V gene TRBV11-2 combines with J gene TRBJ2-7; tentative D call: TRBD1 (5 bases). Germline lookup yields CDR1 SGHAT and CDR2 FQNNGV. The CDR3 is made up of 15 amino acids. Trimming left V 1 base short and J 0 bases short, with 10 bases between. Here the CDR3 reads CASSLADQGSYEQYF. CDR3 coding DNA: TGTGCCAGCAGCTTAGCGGATCAGGGCTCCTACGAGCAGTACTTC.

There are a few counts of this clone. The chain is built from TRBV28 and TRBJ2-3; D tentatively reads TRBD1 or TRBD2 (5 bases each). Germline-derived CDR1 and CDR2 are MDHEN and SYDVKM. V lost 6 bases to trimming and J lost 0 bases, with 7 bases between them. The CDR3 is 13 amino acids. The CDR3 bases are TGTGCCAGCAGCCGGGACAGCACAGATACGCAGTATTTT. Amino acid sequence: CASSRDSTDTQYF.

In this sample, this clone turned up a few times. V and J are TRBV4-2 and TRBJ2-2, with D unresolved. V dropped 0 bases and J dropped 3 bases, with 14 bases sitting between them. CDR1 is LGHNA and CDR2 is YNFKEQ in the germline V gene. The CDR3 extends over 17 amino acids. The CDR3 nucleotides are TGTGCCAGCAGCCAAGATGCGTCAGCCTCCTACACCGGGGAGCTGTTTTTT. Translating it yields CASSQDASASYTGELFF.

J is TRBJ1-2 and V is TRBV5-6; no reliable D call. The germline V and J ends were trimmed by 2 bases and 8 bases, with 19 bases remaining between them. This CDR3 has 15 amino acids. Germline V gene lookup returns CDR1 SGHDT and CDR2 YYEEEE. This CDR3 reads CASSFRDRSRGGYTF. In nucleotides, the CDR3 is TGTGCCAGCAGCTTTCGAGATAGGTCACGGGGAGGCTACACCTTC.

The V call is TRBV11-2, the J call TRBJ1-3; D possibly corresponds to TRBD1 (5 bases). The CDR3 length is 16 residues. Trimming pared 5 bases from V and 0 bases from J, leaving 14 bases between. CDR1 is SGHAT, CDR2 FQNNGV, per germline. CDR3 nucleotides: TGTGCCAGCAGCCCTTCCGGGACGGTCTCTGGAAACACCATATATTTT. As protein: CASSPSGTVSGNTIYF.

The V gene is TRBV13, the J gene TRBJ2-3; D not certain. CDR1 and CDR2 (germline): PRHDT, FYEKMQ (reference sequence). V was pared by 4 bases and J by 2 bases, with 7 bases between. This CDR3 contains 13 residues. CDR3 residues: CASSWRNTDTQYF. The CDR3 bases are TGTGCCAGCAGCTGGCGGAACACAGATACGCAGTATTTT.

The gene calls are TRBV11-3 and TRBJ1-2; D is unresolved. The CDR3 runs 11 residues. The ends were cut back, 0 bases at V and 8 bases at J, with 4 bases in the middle. The germline gives CDR1 SGHNT, CDR2 YENEEA. The CDR3: CASSLDLGYTF. The CDR3 nucleotides are TGTGCCAGCAGCTTAGATCTGGGCTACACCTTC.

The chain joins TRBV19 to TRBJ2-7; 9 bases are shared with TRBD1. V was pared by 5 bases and J by 5 bases, with 13 bases of the junction left unmatched. The germline CDR1 and CDR2 sequences are LNHDA and SQIVND (reference sequence). This CDR3 comprises 16 residues. Here the CDR3 DNA reads TGTGCCAGTAGTGGATCCGGGACAGGGTTTGCCCACGAGCAGTACTTC. This codes for CASSGSGTGFAHEQYF.

The chain combines TRBV10-3 with TRBJ1-5, with a possible D match to TRBD1 (5 bases). V lost 8 bases and J lost 2, with 16 bases in between. CDR1 is ENHRY and CDR2 is SYGVKD in the germline V gene. The CDR3 contains 15 residues. Here the CDR3 reads CAIGQGIEGNQPQHF. The CDR3 region has the DNA TGTGCCATCGGGCAGGGAATAGAAGGCAATCAGCCCCAGCATTTT.

The chain is built from TRBV27 and TRBJ1-1; TRBD1 aligns across 8 bases. The CDR3 totals 15 residues. Trimming removed 4 bases from V and 3 bases from J; junction bases left unmatched: 7. The germline CDR1 and CDR2 sequences are MNHEY and SMNVEV (reference sequence). The CDR3 is CASSSQGAGHTEAFF. CDR3 coding DNA: TGTGCCAGCAGTTCCCAGGGGGCAGGGCACACTGAAGCTTTCTTT.

Note on this clone: Possible read error: a much larger clone is one base away. The chain has TRBV5-1 and TRBJ2-1; the match to TRBD2 covers 7 bases. The junction had 2 bases not matched to a gene; V was cut back by 0 bases and J by 2 bases. The CDR3 consists of 15 residues. In germline, CDR1 is SGHRS, CDR2 YFSETQ. In DNA form, the CDR3 reads TGCGCCAGCAGCTTGGGCGGGAGCGCCTACAATGAGCAGTTCTTC. Amino acid sequence: CASSLGGSAYNEQFF.

The chain uses TRBV11-2 and TRBJ2-1; D unresolved. Germline values: CDR1 SGHAT, CDR2 FQNNGV. The CDR3 is made up of 14 amino acids. V lost 0 bases, J lost 4 bases, and 7 bases lay in between. The CDR3 DNA reads as TGTGCCAGCAGCTTAGATCCGAGTTACAATGAGCAGTTCTTC. Its translation: CASSLDPSYNEQFF.

The table lists this clone with many counts. This chain connects TRBV7-9 to TRBJ1-2; D is unclear. V lost 3 bases to trimming and J lost 4 bases, with 6 bases between them. CDR1 is SEHNR, CDR2 FQNEAQ, per germline (reference sequence). The CDR3 is 12 residues long. The CDR3 DNA reads TGTGCCAGCAGCTTGGAGATCTATGGCTACACCTTC. Translated, it gives CASSLEIYGYTF.

This clone was observed a single time. This sequence joins TRBV5-1 and TRBJ2-3; TRBD2 matches 7 bases. V lost 9 bases, J lost 0 bases, and 4 bases stayed unmatched. The germline gives CDR1 SGHRS, CDR2 YFSETQ. This CDR3 comprises 13 residues. The CDR3 loop is CATQTSSTDTQYF. The CDR3 bases are TGCGCCACCCAGACTAGCAGCACAGATACGCAGTATTTT.